The present T cell receptor beta chain was sequenced within a study of blood T cell repertoires in COVID-19. Produced via immunoSEQ multiplex PCR; TCRdb's table is partial and in-frame only. This sample has about 190,000 clones, with approximately 82% found just once. The TCR was taken from a woman aged 45-65 years who had recovered from COVID-19. The sample consisted of PBMCs or T cells enriched from blood (not recorded which).

CDR3 protein: CASSLLGAGNNEKLFF. CDR3 DNA sequence: TGTGCCAGCAGTTTACTGGGTGCGGGAAATAATGAAAAACTGTTTTTT. This chain connects TRBV28 to TRBJ1-4; D gene ambiguous. V was cut by 2 bases and J by 4 bases, with 14 bases left in between. There are 16 residues in the CDR3. Looked up from germline, CDR1 is MDHEN and CDR2 is SYDVKM.